The sequence of this T cell receptor beta chain was determined in a study of shared clonotypes between healthy human individuals. Overall study results and limits: What naive subsets generally showed was a larger estimated richness than memory subsets showed. Sorted-subset sequencing, rarefaction showed, was incomplete despite large depth.

Some clones are missing from TCRdb's copy, which holds only in-frame ones; the method was immunoSEQ multiplex PCR. Of a few million clones detected, approximately 93% appear once; the ten largest clones hold about 0.39%. With regard to this clone: What it binds is not known.

Study donors comprised healthy, HIV-negative adults devoid of recent acute infection or vaccination. Germline V gene sequence: CDR1 SGHTA, CDR2 FQGTGA. V shed 5 bases and J shed 4 bases, with 11 bases lying between them. The CDR3 sequence is 13 residues long. Sequencing input: naive CD4+ T cells from PBMCs. Subset noted: CD45RA+ positively selected. The chain recombines TRBV7-3 with TRBJ2-5, with D perhaps TRBD1 or TRBD2 (5 bases each). This receptor was obtained from a man younger than 30 in good health. Some clones in this sample may be carry-over from other donors' samples. CDR3 bases: TGTGCCAGCAGCCAAGGGACGGCAGAGACCCAGTACTTC. It encodes CASSQGTAETQYF.